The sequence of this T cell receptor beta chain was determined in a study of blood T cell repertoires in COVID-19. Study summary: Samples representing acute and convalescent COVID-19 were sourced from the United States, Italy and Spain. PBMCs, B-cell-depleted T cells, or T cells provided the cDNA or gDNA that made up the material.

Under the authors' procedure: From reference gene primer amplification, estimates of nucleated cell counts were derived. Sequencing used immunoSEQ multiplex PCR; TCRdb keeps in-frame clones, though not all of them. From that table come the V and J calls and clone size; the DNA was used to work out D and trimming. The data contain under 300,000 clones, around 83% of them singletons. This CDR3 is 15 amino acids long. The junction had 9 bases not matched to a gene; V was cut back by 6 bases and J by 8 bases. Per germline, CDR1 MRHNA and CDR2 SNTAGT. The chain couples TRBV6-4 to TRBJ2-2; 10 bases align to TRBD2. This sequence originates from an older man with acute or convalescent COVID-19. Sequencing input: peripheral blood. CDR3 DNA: TGTGCCAGCAGGGCACTAGCGGGAATATCTGGGGAGCTGTTTTTT. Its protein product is CASRALAGISGELFF.